The clone carrying this TCR beta chain was seen a single time. This entry belongs to a study of blood T cell repertoires in COVID-19. The data were produced by immunoSEQ multiplex PCR, yet TCRdb's version contains in-frame clones alone and is incomplete. The sample records about 220,000 clones, about 90% being singletons. Germline values: CDR1 SGHRS, CDR2 YFSETQ. This CDR3 spans 17 amino acids. J gave up 1 base and V 1 base, and 8 bases lay outside the gene matches. The chain carries TRBV5-1 and TRBJ1-1; TRBD1 matches at 9 bases. The sequence came from a woman aged 50 to 60 with acute COVID-19. Specimen: PBMCs or T cells enriched from blood (not recorded which). The CDR3 nucleotides are TGCGCCAGCAGCTTGCTGCCACAGGGGGCGTCGAACACTGAAGCTTTCTTT. This translates into CASSLLPQGASNTEAFF.